What follows are 2 T cell receptor beta chains derived from one specimen sequenced in a study of shared clonotypes between healthy human individuals. Sequencing was performed with immunoSEQ multiplex PCR; in TCRdb, only in-frame clones are kept and a portion is missing. The sample holds 950,000 to 1,100,000 clones, 75% to 80% seen once. Sequenced input: memory CD4+ T cells from PBMCs. As to subset: CD45RA-negative fraction. The receptors here all came from a man younger than 35 in good health. Some clones in this sample may be carry-over from other donors' samples.

The chain uses TRBV18 and TRBJ2-5; D might be TRBD2 (6 bases). Germline V CDR1 and CDR2: KGHSH, LQKENI. V dropped 3 bases and J dropped 1 base, with 12 bases sitting between them. The CDR3 spans 15 residues. The chain's CDR3 is CASSPMVAAQETQYF. The CDR3 coding sequence is TGTGCCAGCTCACCTATGGTAGCGGCCCAAGAGACCCAGTACTTC.

The rearrangement links TRBV5-6 to TRBJ1-1, with D maybe TRBD1 (6 bases). CDR1 and CDR2 from the germline V gene are SGHDT and YYEEEE. V lost 4 bases and J lost 1, with 14 bases in between. There are 15 residues in the CDR3. DNA for the CDR3: TGTGCCAGCAGCATAGGGGGGCAAACGAACACTGAAGCTTTCTTT. This gives the protein CASSIGGQTNTEAFF.